This TCR beta chain is drawn from a study of T cells after yellow fever vaccination. Using its own MiXCR run on the 5' RACE reads, TCRdb lists one record per CDR3 protein. The repertoire holds roughly 120,000 distinct CDR3 sequences, with 7.4% as singletons. Germline assignment: CDR1 LNHDA and CDR2 SQIVND (reference sequence). This CDR3 is 14 amino acids long. Deletions cut 8 bases from V and 4 bases from J, with 14 bases between. The receptor comes from a young man who received the YFV17D yellow fever vaccine. Sequencing used CD4+ T cells sorted from PBMCs, obtained roughly 10 days after the first yellow fever vaccination. The chain carries TRBV19 and TRBJ2-2, with D perhaps matching TRBD2 (6 bases). The CDR3 bases are TGTGCCAGTTCCTCCCCCGGGGGCACCGGGGAGCTGTTTTTT. The encoded protein is CASSSPGGTGELFF.